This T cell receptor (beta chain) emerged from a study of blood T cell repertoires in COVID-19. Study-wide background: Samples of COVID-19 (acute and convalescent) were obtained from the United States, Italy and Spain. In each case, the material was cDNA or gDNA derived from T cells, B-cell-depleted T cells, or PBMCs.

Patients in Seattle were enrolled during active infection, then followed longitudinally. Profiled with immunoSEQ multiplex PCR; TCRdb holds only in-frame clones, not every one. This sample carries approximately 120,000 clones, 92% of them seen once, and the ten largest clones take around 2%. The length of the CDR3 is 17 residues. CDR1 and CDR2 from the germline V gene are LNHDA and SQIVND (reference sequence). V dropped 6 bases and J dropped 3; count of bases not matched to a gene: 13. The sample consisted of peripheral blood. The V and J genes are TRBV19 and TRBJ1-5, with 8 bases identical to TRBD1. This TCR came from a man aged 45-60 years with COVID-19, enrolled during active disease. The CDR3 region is CASSWEGTGEANQPQHF. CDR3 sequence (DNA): TGTGCCAGTAGCTGGGAGGGGACAGGAGAAGCCAATCAGCCCCAGCATTTT.